This T cell receptor beta chain was recovered during a study of T cell clones after liver transplantation. Assay used: immunoSEQ multiplex PCR; TCRdb lists only in-frame clones, some missing. The sample lists more than 65,000 clones, 80% occurring once. V gave up 5 bases and J gave up 2 bases, with 10 bases separating them. This CDR3 region has 13 residues. CDR1 is MDHEN and CDR2 is SYDVKM in the germline V gene. The rearrangement links TRBV28 to TRBJ2-7; D may be TRBD1 or TRBD2 (5 bases each). The clonotype was recovered from a human patient who received a liver transplant. The graft donor may be the source of some T cells. The input for sequencing was CD4+ T cells from blood, taken 12 months after liver transplant. CDR3 region: CASSGTVTYEQYF. The CDR3 DNA is TGTGCCAGCAGTGGGACGGTTACCTACGAGCAGTACTTC.